Each of the 17 T cell receptor beta chains below was sequenced from the same sample in a study of blood T cell repertoires in COVID-19. The protocol was immunoSEQ multiplex PCR, while the TCRdb copy is restricted to in-frame clones and leaves out a portion. The sample shows about 97,000 clones, about 87% of them seen only once. Specimen: peripheral blood. The receptors were sampled from a human donor in a cohort sampled during active COVID-19.

The V and J genes are TRBV27 and TRBJ1-2, with TRBD1 identical over 9 bases. Germline trimming cut 6 bases from V and 2 bases from J; bases unmatched to any gene: 10. The CDR3 spans 16 residues. Germline V gene lookup returns CDR1 MNHEY and CDR2 SMNVEV (reference sequence). CDR3 sequence: CASSSGTGKRNYGYTF. CDR3 DNA sequence: TGTGCCAGCAGCTCCGGGACAGGGAAGAGAAACTATGGCTACACCTTC.

The chain has TRBV25-1 and TRBJ1-4; D uncertain. CDR1 is MGHDK, CDR2 SYGVNS, per germline. The V end lost 3 bases, the J end lost 10 bases, and 24 bases lay between the germline ends. This CDR3 comprises 17 residues. The CDR3, as DNA: TGTGCCAGCAGTGATTCCCGGTCTGCCGCCTTCCCGGGAAAACTGTTTTTT. Protein sequence: CASSDSRSAAFPGKLFF. Combining the CDR3 with reference TRBV25-1 and TRBJ1-4 gives the whole variable domain EADIYQTPRYLVIGTGKKITLECSQTMGHDKMYWYQQDPGMELHLIHYSYGVNSTEKGDLSSESTVSRIRTEHFPLTLESARPSHTSQYLCASSDSRSAAFPGKLFFGSGTQLSVL.

The genes are TRBV2 and TRBJ2-3; D gene unclear. Germline V gives CDR1 SNHLY, CDR2 FYNNEI. The CDR3 loop spans 12 amino acids. Trimming removed 5 bases from V and 6 bases from J, with 9 bases in between. The DNA for the CDR3 is TGTGCCAGCAGTTATGGTCGGGATACGCAGTATTTT. Protein sequence: CASSYGRDTQYF.

This chain links TRBV7-2 with TRBJ1-2; 7 bases match TRBD1. Germline values: CDR1 SGHTA, CDR2 FQGNSA. The CDR3 consists of 15 residues. Trimming removed 1 base from V and 5 bases from J; junction bases left unmatched: 7. The CDR3 loop is CASSLDGQGVYGYTF. CDR3 nucleotides: TGTGCCAGCAGCTTAGATGGGCAGGGGGTTTATGGCTACACCTTC.

The chain employs TRBV9 and TRBJ2-3, with D hard to call. The V end lost 0 bases, the J end lost 7 bases, and 9 bases lay between the germline ends. Germline values: CDR1 SGDLS, CDR2 YYNGEE. CDR3 length: 13 amino acids. In DNA, the CDR3 is TGTGCCAGCAGCGTAGGCCAGTCAAATACGCAGTATTTT. Its protein is CASSVGQSNTQYF.

V is TRBV5-6 and J is TRBJ1-2; 7 bases are a match to TRBD1. V was pared by 4 bases and J by 4 bases, with 7 bases of the junction left unmatched. Per germline, CDR1 SGHDT and CDR2 YYEEEE. This CDR3 contains 14 residues. The chain's CDR3 is CASSLPTGSYGYTF. CDR3 bases: TGTGCCAGCAGCCTACCGACAGGGTCCTATGGCTACACCTTC.

The rearrangement joins TRBV7-9 to TRBJ2-5; D is perhaps TRBD2 (6 bases). This CDR3 contains 13 residues. Trimming shortened V by 5 bases and J by 4 bases, and 11 bases separated the two germline ends. The germline V gene has CDR1 SEHNR and CDR2 FQNEAQ (reference sequence). The CDR3: CASSQGLIETQYF. The CDR3 DNA follows: TGTGCCAGCAGCCAGGGACTGATAGAGACCCAGTACTTC.

The CDR3 coding sequence is TGTGCCAGCAGTTTGGAGTCCGCGGGAATCGGAAACACCATATATTTT. Its translation is CASSLESAGIGNTIYF. The rearrangement links TRBV28 to TRBJ1-3; D is undetermined. Germline assignment: CDR1 MDHEN and CDR2 SYDVKM. This CDR3 spans 16 amino acids. Trimming took off 3 bases at V and 4 bases at J, with 16 bases between the two ends. The entire variable domain, with the rest obtained from reference TRBV28 and TRBJ1-3, is as follows: DVKVTQSSRYLVKRTGEKVFLECVQDMDHENMFWYRQDPGLGLRLIYFSYDVKMKEKGDIPEGYSVSREKKERFSLILESASTNQTSMYLCASSLESAGIGNTIYFGEGSWLTVV.

V gene TRBV7-9 combines with J gene TRBJ1-1; TRBD1 aligns across 7 bases. This CDR3 contains 15 residues. Trimming removed 3 bases from V and 0 bases from J; junction bases left unmatched: 4. Germline-derived CDR1 and CDR2 are SEHNR and FQNEAQ (reference sequence). CDR3 nucleotide sequence: TGTGCCAGCAGCTTTGCGGGACAGATGAACACTGAAGCTTTCTTT. It translates to CASSFAGQMNTEAFF. Full variable domain (outside the CDR3, taken from reference TRBV7-9 and TRBJ1-1): DTGVSQNPRHKITKRGQNVTFRCDPISEHNRLYWYRQTLGQGPEFLTYFQNEAQLEKSRLLSDRFSAERPKGSFSTLEIQRTEQGDSAMYLCASSFAGQMNTEAFFGQGTRLTVV.

The gene calls are TRBV12-5 and TRBJ2-3; TRBD1 matches at 8 bases. The CDR3 is made up of 18 amino acids. V was clipped by 6 bases and J by 4 bases; unmatched bases: 18. The V gene's germline CDR1 is LGHNT and CDR2 FRNRAP. CDR3 DNA sequence: TGTGCTAGTGGCCGAGGGCAGGGGGCCGCTTGGGGGGCAGATACGCAGTATTTT. This sequence encodes CASGRGQGAAWGADTQYF.

This chain connects TRBV13 to TRBJ2-1, with TRBD2 matching 7 bases. V was pared by 5 bases and J by 6 bases, with 7 bases of the junction left unmatched. Germline loops: CDR1 PRHDT, CDR2 FYEKMQ (reference sequence). This CDR3 contains 14 residues. This CDR3 reads CASSPGGGVNEQFF. The DNA of the CDR3 is TGTGCCAGCAGCCCAGGTGGGGGGGTCAATGAGCAGTTCTTC.

The chain recombines TRBV4-2 with TRBJ1-2, with 12 nucleotides matching TRBD1. Per the germline V gene, CDR1 is LGHNA and CDR2 is YNFKEQ. V trimming: 0 bases; J trimming: 5 bases; junction bases outside the gene matches: 7. The CDR3 contains 17 residues. CDR3 DNA: TGTGCCAGCAGCCAAGAGGGGGACAGGGGGCAAGATTATGGCTACACCTTC. This sequence encodes CASSQEGDRGQDYGYTF.

This clone showed up just a few times. The chain employs TRBV7-9 and TRBJ1-2; D is unresolved. The CDR3 runs to 12 residues. In germline, CDR1 is SEHNR, CDR2 FQNEAQ (reference sequence). Trimming left V 3 bases short and J 10 bases short, with 12 bases between. The CDR3: CASSFGDRDYTF. For the CDR3, the DNA is TGTGCCAGCAGCTTCGGGGATCGAGACTACACCTTC.

The chain uses TRBV7-6 and TRBJ1-5; D perhaps matches TRBD1 (5 bases). Trimming cost V 0 bases and J 6 bases, with 9 bases left between them. Germline V CDR1 and CDR2: SGHVS, FNYEAQ. The CDR3 covers 14 residues. The CDR3: CASSLARVGQPQHF. The CDR3, as DNA: TGTGCCAGCAGCTTAGCCAGGGTGGGTCAGCCCCAGCATTTT. Together with reference TRBV7-6 and TRBJ1-5, the CDR3 gives the full variable domain: GAGVSQSPRYKVTKRGQDVALRCDPISGHVSLYWYRQALGQGPEFLTYFNYEAQQDKSGLPNDRFSAERPEGSISTLTIQRTEQRDSAMYRCASSLARVGQPQHFGDGTRLSIL.

This sequence joins TRBV27 and TRBJ2-7; a weak D match, TRBD2 (5 bases). CDR1 and CDR2 from the germline V gene are MNHEY and SMNVEV (reference sequence). The V and J ends lost 5 bases and 3 bases respectively, with 20 bases between them. The CDR3 has 16 amino acids. The CDR3 DNA follows: TGTGCCAGCAGTCTAACTTGGACTGAGAGAGTCTACGAGCAGTACTTC. Protein sequence: CASSLTWTERVYEQYF.

CDR3 sequence reads: CASSYGLAGYEQYF. DNA of the CDR3: TGTGCCAGCAGTTACGGGCTAGCGGGCTACGAGCAGTACTTC. This chain joins TRBV6-2 or TRBV6-3 and TRBJ2-7; 8 bases line up with TRBD2. Germline CDR1 reads MNHEY; CDR2 reads SVGEGT. The V and J ends lost 2 bases and 3 bases, in that order; junction bases with no gene match: 3. The CDR3 is 14 amino acids.

This chain uses TRBV5-4 with TRBJ1-6; D is unresolved. The germline V gene has CDR1 SGHNT and CDR2 YYREEE (reference sequence). Deletions cut 1 base from V and 0 bases from J, with 5 bases between. The CDR3 covers 15 residues. The CDR3: CASSLRSSYNSPLHF. In DNA, the CDR3 is TGTGCCAGCAGCTTGCGGAGCTCCTATAATTCACCCCTCCACTTT.